Below are 17 T cell receptor beta chains sequenced from a single sample in a study of blood T cells in healthy people across ages. For the second PCR, which ran for 7 to 11 cycles, a sample-barcoded 5' primer and a J-beta primer mix were used. TCRdb processed the 5' RACE reads anew with MiXCR; each CDR3 protein has one entry. The table shows 550,000 to 700,000 distinct CDR3 sequences, with 27% occurring only once. The source material was blood. Receptors originate from an older woman in good health.

The rearrangement links TRBV5-1 to TRBJ2-1, with TRBD1 matching over 8 bases. Germline CDR1 SGHRS, CDR2 YFSETQ. Trimming removed 0 bases from V and 6 bases from J; junction bases left unmatched: 5. The CDR3 consists of 15 residues. The CDR3 reads CASSLGTGRLNEQFF. In nucleotides, the CDR3 is TGCGCCAGCAGCTTGGGGACAGGGAGGCTCAATGAGCAGTTCTTC. Drawing the rest from reference TRBV5-1 and TRBJ2-1, the complete variable domain is KAGVTQTPRYLIKTRGQQVTLSCSPISGHRSVSWYQQTPGQGLQFLFEYFSETQRNKGNFPGRFSGRQFSNSRSEMNVSTLELGDSALYLCASSLGTGRLNEQFFGPGTRLTVL.

This chain links TRBV2 with TRBJ2-5; D not certain. CDR3 length: 12 residues. Deletions cut 1 base from V and 5 bases from J, with 5 bases between. CDR1 SNHLY and CDR2 FYNNEI come from the germline V gene. This chain's CDR3 is CASSEVDETQYF. In DNA, the CDR3 is TGTGCCAGCAGTGAAGTAGACGAGACCCAGTACTTC.

The rearrangement links TRBV4-1 to TRBJ2-5; D is perhaps TRBD1 or TRBD2 (5 bases each). V was shortened by 4 bases and J by 4 bases, with 16 bases between the two germline ends. In germline, CDR1 is MGHRA, CDR2 YSYEKL. This CDR3 is built from 15 residues. In nucleotides, the CDR3 is TGCGCCAGCAGCCGGACGGGGCGTCGGGCAGAGACCCAGTACTTC. Translation: CASSRTGRRAETQYF.

This clonotype was counted a few times. V gene TRBV5-1 combines with J gene TRBJ1-4; no definite D call. The CDR3 covers 11 residues. Per germline, CDR1 SGHRS and CDR2 YFSETQ. V gave up 1 base and J gave up 14 bases, with 9 bases separating them. CDR3 protein: CASSLLSWLFF. The CDR3 DNA reads as TGCGCCAGCAGCTTGTTATCATGGCTGTTTTTT.

At least ten counts were recorded for this clonotype. The V gene is TRBV29-1, the J gene TRBJ2-7, with D maybe TRBD1 (5 bases). The germline gives CDR1 SQVTM, CDR2 ANQGSEA. The length of the CDR3 is 15 residues. V was trimmed by 7 bases and J by 2 bases, leaving 21 bases between them. The CDR3 sequence is CSAVGGRADTYEQYF. In DNA form, the CDR3 reads TGCAGCGCTGTTGGTGGCAGGGCCGATACCTACGAGCAGTACTTC.

This chain joins TRBV20-1 and TRBJ2-6, with D tentatively TRBD1 (5 bases). The CDR3 is 13 amino acids. Deletions cut 7 bases from V and 1 base from J, with 8 bases between. The germline V gene encodes CDR1 DFQATT and CDR2 SNEGSKA (reference sequence). The CDR3 is CSGQGSGANVLTF. The CDR3 nucleotides are TGCAGTGGTCAGGGTTCTGGGGCCAACGTCCTGACTTTC.

The rearrangement links TRBV29-1 to TRBJ2-7; D uncertain. This CDR3 contains 12 residues. The V and J ends lost 6 bases and 3 bases respectively, with 12 bases between them. In germline, CDR1 is SQVTM, CDR2 ANQGSEA. The CDR3, as DNA: TGCAGCGTCTGCTTTACGAACTACGAGCAGTACTTC. As protein: CSVCFTNYEQYF.

The chain recombines TRBV20-1 with TRBJ2-7, with D tentatively TRBD1 or TRBD2 (5 bases each). The germline V gene encodes CDR1 DFQATT and CDR2 SNEGSKA (reference sequence). The V gene lost 3 bases and the J gene lost 4 bases, with 10 bases spanning the gap. The CDR3 contains 12 residues. CDR3 region: CSASEGIYEQYF. As DNA, the CDR3 is TGCAGTGCTAGTGAGGGGATTTACGAGCAGTACTTC.

V is TRBV14 and J is TRBJ1-2, with TRBD1 as a possible D gene (6 bases). CDR1 SGHDN and CDR2 FVKESK come from the germline V gene. The CDR3 spans 12 residues. Trimming removed 3 bases at V and 8 bases at J, with 10 bases between. In DNA form, the CDR3 reads TGTGCCAGCAGCCATCAAGGGGGGGGCTACACCTTC. Translated: CASSHQGGGYTF.

The chain is built from TRBV6-1 and TRBJ2-2; possible D gene TRBD1, 6 bases. CDR3 length equals 14 residues. CDR1 is MNHNS and CDR2 is SASEGT in the germline V gene. Between the trimmed V and J ends, which lost 8 bases and 5 bases, there was a span of 15 bases. CDR3 residues: CASPQGSWTGELFF. CDR3 DNA sequence: TGTGCCAGCCCTCAGGGGTCCTGGACCGGGGAGCTGTTTTTT.

There are a few counts of this clonotype. The DNA of the CDR3 is TGTGCCAGCAGCCACCGGGACGGGATCTATGGCTACACCTTC. Encoded protein: CASSHRDGIYGYTF. The rearrangement joins TRBV9 to TRBJ1-2; TRBD1 might be the D (5 bases). There are 14 residues in the CDR3. CDR1 and CDR2 from the germline V gene are SGDLS and YYNGEE. V was clipped by 4 bases and J by 4 bases, with 14 bases between them.

Points on this clonotype: The CDR3 does not close with the conserved phenylalanine or tryptophan, likely indicating a read error. V and J are TRBV5-1 and TRBJ2-5, with D hard to call. The better agreement between TRBJ2-1 and the DNA end casts doubt on the J call. The CDR3 is 13 amino acids. The germline V gene encodes CDR1 SGHRS and CDR2 YFSETQ. The CDR3 bases are TGCGCCAGCAGCTTAACAGACTACAATGAGCAGTTCCTC. It is translated as CASSLTDYNEQFL.

This chain connects TRBV4-3 to TRBJ1-1; D unclear. CDR3 size: 14 residues. The V gene's germline CDR1 is LGHNA and CDR2 YSLEER. Trimming took off 0 bases at V and 10 bases at J, with 15 bases between the two ends. The CDR3 nucleotides read TGCGCCAGCAGCCAAGATTTGGGAGGGAATGCAGCTTTCTTT. Protein: CASSQDLGGNAAFF.

This clonotype turned up a few times. J is TRBJ1-2 and V is TRBV20-1, with 7 bases fitting TRBD1. CDR1 DFQATT and CDR2 SNEGSKA come from the germline V gene (reference sequence). The CDR3 spans 14 residues. The J segment lost 4 bases and the V segment lost 4 bases, leaving 9 bases of the junction unmatched. The CDR3 is CSAITSGGIYGYTF. The CDR3 region has the DNA TGCAGTGCTATAACCTCAGGGGGTATCTATGGCTACACCTTC.

This clonotype occurred a few times. The chain combines TRBV2 with TRBJ1-5, with 7 bases fitting TRBD1. After removal of 8 bases from V and 0 bases from J, the junction contained 7 bases not matched to a gene. Germline V gene sequence: CDR1 SNHLY, CDR2 FYNNEI. This CDR3 has 15 amino acids. This CDR3 is CASGTARISNQPQHF. CDR3 DNA sequence: TGTGCCAGCGGGACAGCGAGGATTAGCAATCAGCCCCAGCATTTT.

This clonotype was found a few times. The genes are TRBV2 and TRBJ2-5, with TRBD2 matching over 7 bases. The CDR3 is made up of 15 amino acids. Trimming took 6 bases from V and 6 from J; bases not matched to a gene: 13. Germline assignment: CDR1 SNHLY and CDR2 FYNNEI. This chain's CDR3 is CASRQSRAGRKTQYF. CDR3 in DNA: TGTGCCAGCAGGCAATCACGGGCCGGGAGGAAGACCCAGTACTTC. Complete variable domain (other parts from reference TRBV2 and TRBJ2-5): EPEVTQTPSHQVTQMGQEVILRCVPISNHLYFYWYRQILGQKVEFLVSFYNNEISEKSEIFDDQFSVERPDGSNFTLKIRSTKLEDSAMYFCASRQSRAGRKTQYFGPGTRLLVL.

This clonotype was detected only a few times. The V gene is TRBV2, the J gene TRBJ2-7, with TRBD1 identical over 7 bases. This CDR3 is 14 amino acids long. The V gene end was trimmed by 0 bases and the J gene end by 2 bases; junction bases not matched to a gene: 1. The germline V gene encodes CDR1 SNHLY and CDR2 FYNNEI. The CDR3 DNA reads TGTGCCAGCAGTGAAGCCGGACAGGCCTACGAGCAGTACTTC. Translating it yields CASSEAGQAYEQYF.